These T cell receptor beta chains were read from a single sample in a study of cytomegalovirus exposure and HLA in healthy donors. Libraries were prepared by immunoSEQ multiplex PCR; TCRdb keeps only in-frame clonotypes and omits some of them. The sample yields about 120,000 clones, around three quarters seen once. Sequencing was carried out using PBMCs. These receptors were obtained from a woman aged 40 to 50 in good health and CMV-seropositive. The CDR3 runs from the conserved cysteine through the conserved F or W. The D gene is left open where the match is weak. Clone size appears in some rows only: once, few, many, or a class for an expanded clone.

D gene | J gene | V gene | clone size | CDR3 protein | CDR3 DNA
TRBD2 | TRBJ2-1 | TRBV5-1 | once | CASSFLPLAGGLHNEQFF | TGCGCCAGCAGTTTTCTTCCTCTAGCGGGAGGTTTGCACAATGAGCAGTTCTTC
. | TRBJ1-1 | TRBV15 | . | CATSRDRGSTEAFF | TGTGCCACCAGCAGAGACAGGGGAAGTACTGAAGCTTTCTTT
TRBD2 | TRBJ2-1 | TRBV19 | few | CASSLLAGGYNEQFF | TGTGCCAGTAGTCTGCTAGCGGGGGGATACAATGAGCAGTTCTTC
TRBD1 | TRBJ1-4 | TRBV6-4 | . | CASGRAWGDRGKRTNEKLFF | TGTGCCAGCGGTCGAGCGTGGGGGGACAGGGGGAAGAGGACTAATGAAAAACTGTTTTTT
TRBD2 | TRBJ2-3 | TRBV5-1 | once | CASSLGYTGGRADTQYF | TGCGCCAGCAGCTTGGGGTATACGGGGGGAAGGGCAGATACGCAGTATTTT
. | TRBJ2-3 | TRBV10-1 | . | CASSATSGTDTQYF | TGCGCCAGCAGTGCCACCTCGGGGACAGATACGCAGTATTTT
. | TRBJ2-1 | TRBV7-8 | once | CASSLEQGMGYNEQFF | TGTGCCAGCAGCTTAGAACAGGGTATGGGCTACAATGAGCAGTTCTTC
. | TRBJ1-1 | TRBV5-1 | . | CASSLERTNTEAFF | TGCGCCAGCAGCTTGGAGCGGACTAACACTGAAGCTTTCTTT
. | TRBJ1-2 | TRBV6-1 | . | CASSEGTDDIGYTF | TGTGCCAGCAGTGAAGGGACAGATGATATCGGCTACACCTTC
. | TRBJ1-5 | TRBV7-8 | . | CASSPRGPDQPQHF | TGTGCCAGCAGCCCCAGGGGACCGGATCAGCCCCAGCATTTT
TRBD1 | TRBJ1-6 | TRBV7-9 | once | CASSLPRGLGNSPLHF | TGTGCCAGCAGCTTACCCAGGGGGTTGGGTAATTCACCCCTCCACTTT
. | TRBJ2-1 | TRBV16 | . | CASSPFVPGEQFF | TGTGCCAGCAGCCCCTTTGTCCCCGGTGAGCAGTTCTTC
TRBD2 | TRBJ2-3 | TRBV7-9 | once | CASSPDGTSGGKTQYF | TGTGCCAGCAGCCCCGACGGGACTAGCGGGGGTAAGACGCAGTATTTT
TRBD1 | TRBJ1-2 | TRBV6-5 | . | CASSYSDRGPYGYTF | TGTGCCAGCAGTTACTCGGACAGGGGGCCCTATGGCTACACCTTC
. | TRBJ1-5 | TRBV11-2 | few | CASSFADNQPQHF | TGTGCCAGCAGCTTTGCGGACAATCAGCCCCAGCATTTT
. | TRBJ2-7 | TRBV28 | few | CASSGPSSGPAYEQYF | TGTGCCAGCAGTGGACCAAGTAGCGGCCCAGCCTACGAGCAGTACTTC
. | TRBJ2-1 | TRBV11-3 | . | CASSSTRYNEQFF | TGTGCCAGCAGTTCGACTAGATACAATGAGCAGTTCTTC